This T cell receptor beta chain was observed in a study of CD8+ T cells in alopecia areata. Turning to the study itself: Skin was taken from roughly 6-13-month-old C3H/HeJ graft donors that had spontaneous alopecia and grafted onto roughly 6-10-week-old female C3H/HeJ mice.

Study-wide points: Resident alphabeta T cells of normal skin are also sequenced in scalp samples. Mouse data revealed clearer TCR sharing than patient data did, a gap possibly tied to HLA. It was lesional scalp, especially alopecia totalis/universalis, that showed higher clonality than normal scalp.

The germline V gene encodes CDR1 SNHLY and CDR2 FYNGKV (reference sequence). This CDR3 is 13 amino acids long. Trimming at V came to 6 bases and at J to 2 bases, leaving 1 base not matched to a gene. Regarding this clone: Antigen: not known. The translated DNA and TCRdb's protein are not identical at residue 10; the protein here was translated from the DNA. Genes and germline are mouse. The read terminates 3 residues ahead of where the CDR3 ends, so the germline J gene completes it.

RNA extraction was followed by reverse transcription into cDNA, which acted as the sequencing template. Libraries were prepared by immunoSEQ multiplex PCR; TCRdb keeps only in-frame clonotypes and omits some of them. Recorded here are over 100,000 clones, none singletons. This rearrangement joins TRBV3 to TRBJ1-3; TRBD1 matches 7 bases. Sample: lesional skin. The source of this sequence is a C3H/HeJ mouse with alopecia areata. Strain haplotype (MHC): H2-k. The CDR3 sequence: CASRTGPGNTLYF. The CDR3 bases that were read are TGTGCCAGCAGGACAGGGCCTGGAAATACG. The variable domain in full, with the rest retrieved from reference TRBV3 and TRBJ1-3, is GPKVLQIPSHQIIDMGQMVTLNCDPVSNHLYFYWYKQILGQQMEFLVNFYNGKVMEKSKLFKDQFSVERPDGSYFTLKIQPTALEDSAVYFCASRTGPGNTLYFGEGSRLIVV.